This T cell receptor (beta chain) was identified in a study of T cell changes during pregnancy in multiple sclerosis. The method was immunoSEQ multiplex PCR; TCRdb's version includes in-frame clones alone and lacks a portion of them. The table shows approximately 41,000 clones, with 90% occurring only once. CDR1 MGHDK and CDR2 SYGVNS come from the germline V gene. CDR3 size: 14 residues. Deletions cut 7 bases from V and 5 bases from J, with 17 bases between. This specimen consisted of CD8+ T cells from peripheral blood mononuclear cells, obtained in the first trimester of pregnancy. The J gene is TRBJ1-1, the V gene TRBV25-1, with D perhaps TRBD1 (6 bases). The clonotype was recovered from a female donor with multiple sclerosis, enrolled in a pregnancy study. CDR3: CASTLGHVRTEAFF. As DNA, the CDR3 is TGTGCCAGCACCTTGGGACACGTTCGGACTGAAGCTTTCTTT.